This T cell receptor (beta chain) originates from a study of blood T cell repertoires in COVID-19. This clone appeared once. There are 11 residues in the CDR3. The ends were cut back, 5 bases at V and 6 bases at J, with 7 bases in the middle. CDR1 and CDR2 (germline): GTSNPN, SVGIG (reference sequence). This table comes from immunoSEQ multiplex PCR, and its TCRdb copy is limited to in-frame clones, with some not included. The data show a few hundred thousand clones, more than 80% seen once. The clonotype originates from a man aged 18 to 29 who had recovered from COVID-19. The sequenced material came from peripheral blood. The chain recombines TRBV30 with TRBJ2-2; D possibly corresponds to TRBD1 (6 bases). The CDR3 here is CAWAGAGELFF. CDR3 DNA: TGTGCCTGGGCAGGGGCCGGGGAGCTGTTTTTT.